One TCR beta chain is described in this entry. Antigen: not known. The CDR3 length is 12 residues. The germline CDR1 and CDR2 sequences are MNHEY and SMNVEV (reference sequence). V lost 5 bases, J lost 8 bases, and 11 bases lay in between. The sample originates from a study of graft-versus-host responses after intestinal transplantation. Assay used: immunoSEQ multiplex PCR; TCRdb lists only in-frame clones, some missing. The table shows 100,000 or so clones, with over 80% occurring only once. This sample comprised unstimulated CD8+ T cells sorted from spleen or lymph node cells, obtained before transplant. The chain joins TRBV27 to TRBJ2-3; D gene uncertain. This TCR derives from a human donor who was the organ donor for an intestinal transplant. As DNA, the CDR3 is TGTGCCAGCAGTCCCACACCGGGTACGCAGTATTTT. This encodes CASSPTPGTQYF.